The clone carrying this TCR beta chain was recorded at least ten times. Its target is not known. This sample is drawn from a study of T cells after yellow fever vaccination. Study results and caveats: A weaker but faster secondary response was observed, peaking on day 5 versus 15. Within FACS-sorted repertoires, abundant clonotypes contaminating from the bulk population could be present. Most primary-vaccination clones recurred post-booster (around 95% CD4, 88% CD8).

The CDR3 runs 11 residues. V lost 10 bases to trimming and J lost 5 bases, with 11 bases between them. Generation of TCR cDNA used 5'RACE template switching (which added a universal primer site and UMIs). TCRdb redid the calling of the 5' RACE reads with MiXCR, one entry per CDR3 protein. The data contain 170,000 or so distinct CDR3 sequences, approximately 6.2% of them singletons. The sequence was obtained from a man between 18 and 29 years old who received the YFV17D yellow fever vaccine. Sequenced material: CD4+ T cells sorted from PBMCs, taken on the day of the first yellow fever vaccination. This chain links TRBV12-3 or TRBV12-4 with TRBJ1-1, with no clear D. Here the CDR3 DNA reads TGTGCCATAGCGGGGTTTACTGAAGCTTTCTTT. It yields the protein CAIAGFTEAFF.